This T cell receptor beta chain was captured in a study of blood T cell repertoires in COVID-19. The overall study: COVID-19 samples from acute and convalescent phases originated in the United States, Italy and Spain.

J was trimmed by 2 bases and V by 1 base; bases with no gene match: 4. Germline CDR1 is LGHDT and CDR2 is YNNKEL (reference sequence). This CDR3 is built from 15 residues. Generated by immunoSEQ multiplex PCR, the TCRdb table keeps only in-frame clones and is missing some. This table has approximately 120,000 clones, around 81% appearing once. Sample: peripheral blood. The chain uses TRBV3-1 (or the pseudogene TRBV3-2) and TRBJ2-7; 8 bases map to TRBD2. This receptor was identified in a man between 60 and 75 years old with acute or convalescent COVID-19. The CDR3 here is CASSQGPGGPYEQYF. Written as DNA, the CDR3 is TGTGCCAGCAGCCAAGGTCCGGGAGGGCCCTACGAGCAGTACTTC.